This TCR beta chain was profiled in a study of control samples from healthy donors and cancer patients. The V end lost 1 base, the J end lost 0 bases, and 7 bases lay between the germline ends. The CDR3 totals 15 residues. The germline V gene encodes CDR1 SGHVS and CDR2 FNYEAQ. The assay was immunoSEQ multiplex PCR, and TCRdb's table has in-frame clones only and misses some. The sample holds tens of thousands of clones, approximately 84% seen once. The clonotype was recovered from a man in his sixties or seventies with lung cancer. The sample consisted of PBMCs. This chain connects TRBV7-6 to TRBJ2-1, with D uncertain. In nucleotides, the CDR3 is TGTGCCAGCAGCTTAGATAGGAGCTCCTACAATGAGCAGTTCTTC. It specifies CASSLDRSSYNEQFF.